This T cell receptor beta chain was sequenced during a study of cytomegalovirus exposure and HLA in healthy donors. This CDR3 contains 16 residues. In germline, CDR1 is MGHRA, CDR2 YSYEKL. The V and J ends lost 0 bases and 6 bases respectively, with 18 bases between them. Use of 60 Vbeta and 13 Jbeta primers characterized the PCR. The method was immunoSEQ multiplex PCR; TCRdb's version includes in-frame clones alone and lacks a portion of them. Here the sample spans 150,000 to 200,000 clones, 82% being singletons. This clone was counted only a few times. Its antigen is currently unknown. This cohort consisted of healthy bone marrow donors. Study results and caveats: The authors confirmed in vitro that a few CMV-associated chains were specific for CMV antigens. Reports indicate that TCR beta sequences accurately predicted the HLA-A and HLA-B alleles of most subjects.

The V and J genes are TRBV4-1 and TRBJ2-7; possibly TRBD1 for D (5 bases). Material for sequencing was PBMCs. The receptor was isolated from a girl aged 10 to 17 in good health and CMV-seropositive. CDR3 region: CASSQDRIGVRFEQYF. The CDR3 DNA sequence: TGCGCCAGCAGCCAAGATCGGATAGGGGTCAGGTTCGAGCAGTACTTC.